The 31 T cell receptor beta chains listed next were all sequenced from one sample in a study of T cells in localized non-small cell lung cancer. Clones were read by immunoSEQ multiplex PCR, and TCRdb kept only the in-frame ones, dropping some. The sample yields about 16,000 clones, 90% seen once. Sample: peripheral blood mononuclear cells, taken before any cancer treatment. All receptors come from a woman aged 40-69 years with stage III lung adenocarcinoma.

V is TRBV9 and J is TRBJ2-1; a weak D match, TRBD2 (5 bases). The germline V and J ends were trimmed by 2 bases and 7 bases, with 7 bases remaining between them. From germline, CDR1 is SGDLS and CDR2 YYNGEE. This CDR3 spans 12 amino acids. In nucleotides, the CDR3 is TGTGCCAGCAGCGTGGACTCAAATGAGCAGTTCTTC. It translates to CASSVDSNEQFF.

V gene TRBV2 combines with J gene TRBJ1-4; a weak D match, TRBD1 (5 bases). Trimming stripped 8 bases from V and 7 bases from J, with 14 bases between. From germline, CDR1 is SNHLY and CDR2 FYNNEI. This CDR3 has 13 residues. The CDR3 reads CASSGQRTEKLFF. CDR3 DNA sequence: TGTGCCAGCTCGGGGCAGCGAACTGAAAAACTGTTTTTT.

J is TRBJ1-1 and V is TRBV25-1; unclear D gene. V was cut by 6 bases and J by 5 bases, with 16 bases left in between. The CDR3 runs 14 residues. Per germline, CDR1 MGHDK and CDR2 SYGVNS. The CDR3: CASSPSSIGTEAFF. The CDR3 DNA is TGTGCCAGCAGCCCATCGTCGATCGGTACTGAAGCTTTCTTT.

This clone has just one count. The chain couples TRBV7-9 to TRBJ2-2; perhaps TRBD1 as D (6 bases). With 2 bases removed from V and 2 bases from J, the gap between germline ends came to 12 bases. Germline lookup yields CDR1 SEHNR and CDR2 FQNEAQ (reference sequence). This CDR3 has 16 residues. The CDR3 here is CASSLLPGHNTGELFF. The DNA of the CDR3 is TGTGCCAGCAGCTTATTACCGGGACACAACACCGGGGAGCTGTTTTTT.

The sample holds one count of this clone. This sequence joins TRBV12-5 and TRBJ2-7, with 7 nucleotides matching TRBD2. J gave up 0 bases and V 7 bases, and 3 bases lay outside the gene matches. This CDR3 has 13 residues. The germline CDR1 and CDR2 sequences are LGHNT and FRNRAP. The CDR3 DNA reads as TGTGCTAGTGTGCGGGGGAGCTCCTACGAGCAGTACTTC. It yields the protein CASVRGSSYEQYF.

The V gene is TRBV2, the J gene TRBJ1-2; D perhaps matches TRBD1 (6 bases). Germline V gives CDR1 SNHLY, CDR2 FYNNEI. This CDR3 contains 13 residues. V gave up 7 bases and J gave up 8 bases, with 17 bases separating them. The CDR3 DNA reads as TGTGCCAGCATATTGGGCCAGGGGTACGGCTACACCTTC. Translating gives CASILGQGYGYTF.

The chain links TRBV20-1 to TRBJ2-5; D not resolved. With the DNA end fitting TRBJ2-7 better, the J assignment may be wrong. The CDR3 loop spans 9 amino acids. CDR1 and CDR2 (germline): DFQATT, SNEGSKA (reference sequence). The CDR3, as DNA: TGCAGTGCAAACTACGAGCAGTACTTC. Protein: CSANYEQYF.

The chain has TRBV7-9 and TRBJ1-6, with TRBD1 identical over 7 bases. With V trimmed by 5 bases and J by 5 bases, 3 bases remained unmatched. The germline V gene has CDR1 SEHNR and CDR2 FQNEAQ (reference sequence). This CDR3 contains 14 residues. DNA for the CDR3: TGTGCCAGCAGCCGGGGACAGCATAATTCACCCCTCCACTTT. Protein: CASSRGQHNSPLHF.

The CDR3 is CASSLSTGVTNYGYTF. CDR3 DNA sequence: TGCGCCAGCAGCCTATCCACCGGGGTTACTAACTATGGCTACACCTTC. This chain joins TRBV4-1 and TRBJ1-2; the D is unclear. The length of the CDR3 is 16 residues. Per the germline V gene, CDR1 is MGHRA and CDR2 is YSYEKL. V lost 4 bases and J lost 0, with 15 bases in between.

The chain is built from TRBV5-1 and TRBJ1-2; D gene unclear. Germline V gives CDR1 SGHRS, CDR2 YFSETQ. The CDR3 has 15 amino acids. The ends were cut back, 4 bases at V and 2 bases at J, with 15 bases in the middle. The CDR3 region is CASSPDISYNYGYTF. CDR3 bases: TGCGCCAGCAGCCCTGACATTTCCTACAACTATGGCTACACCTTC.

The CDR3: CAWEGAGGTGELFF. CDR3 bases: TGTGCCTGGGAGGGGGCAGGGGGCACCGGGGAGCTGTTTTTT. This chain connects TRBV30 to TRBJ2-2; 7 nucleotides line up with TRBD1. V shed 5 bases and J 4 bases; nucleotides not matched to a gene: 7. The CDR3 sequence is 14 residues long. Germline-derived CDR1 and CDR2 are GTSNPN and SVGIG (reference sequence).

The chain uses TRBV5-8 and TRBJ2-7; possibly TRBD1 for D (6 bases). This CDR3 contains 13 residues. Trimming cost V 1 base and J 3 bases, with 8 bases left between them. CDR1 and CDR2 from the germline V gene are SGHTS and YDEGEE. CDR3: CASSLTGNYEQYF. DNA for the CDR3: TGTGCCAGCAGCTTGACAGGGAACTACGAGCAGTACTTC. The full variable domain, rest sourced from reference TRBV5-8 and TRBJ2-7, is EAGVTQSPTHLIKTRGQQATLRCSPISGHTSVYWYQQALGLGLQFLLWYDEGEERNRGNFPPRFSGRQFPNYSSELNVNALELEDSALYLCASSLTGNYEQYFGPGTRLTVT.

This chain uses TRBV11-3 with TRBJ2-1, with unresolved D. Germline V gene sequence: CDR1 SGHNT, CDR2 YENEEA. The CDR3 is made up of 13 amino acids. Trimming pared 6 bases from V and 3 bases from J, leaving 9 bases between. DNA of the CDR3: TGTGCCAGCAGTTCCGGAGACTACAATGAGCAGTTCTTC. Protein sequence: CASSSGDYNEQFF.

The chain joins TRBV29-1 to TRBJ2-5; a possible D gene is TRBD1 (6 bases). Germline CDR1 is SQVTM and CDR2 is ANQGSEA. CDR3 length equals 12 residues. V was pared by 6 bases and J by 5 bases, with 13 bases between. The CDR3 sequence is CSVSQGLETQYF. The CDR3 DNA is TGCAGCGTCTCCCAGGGGTTGGAGACCCAGTACTTC.

The V and J genes are TRBV10-3 and TRBJ1-2; TRBD1 agrees at 7 bases. Germline CDR1 is ENHRY and CDR2 is SYGVKD. V lost 10 bases to trimming and J lost 4 bases; unmatched junction nucleotides: 15. The CDR3 covers 15 residues. The CDR3 sequence: CASRPTGDSVYGYTF. In nucleotides, the CDR3 is TGTGCCAGCAGACCTACAGGGGACTCCGTCTATGGCTACACCTTC.

The chain couples TRBV5-6 to TRBJ2-1; possibly TRBD2 for D (6 bases). The V and J ends lost 4 bases and 6 bases respectively, with 17 bases between them. The CDR3 contains 15 residues. Looked up from germline, CDR1 is SGHDT and CDR2 is YYEEEE. The CDR3 DNA is TGTGCCAGCAGCCCCGGCCAGAGGACTATCAATGAGCAGTTCTTC. It encodes CASSPGQRTINEQFF.

The rearrangement links TRBV4-1 to TRBJ2-5, with 7 bases identical to TRBD1. Germline CDR1 is MGHRA and CDR2 is YSYEKL. V lost 1 base, J lost 5 bases, and 7 bases stayed unmatched. The CDR3 spans 15 residues. The CDR3 DNA follows: TGCGCCAGCAGCCAAGTTCGACAGGGAGATGAGACCCAGTACTTC. Amino acid sequence: CASSQVRQGDETQYF.

The gene calls are TRBV30 and TRBJ2-7; 8 positions match TRBD1. This CDR3 contains 14 residues. The J segment lost 4 bases and the V segment lost 3 bases, leaving 8 bases of the junction unmatched. CDR1 GTSNPN and CDR2 SVGIG come from the germline V gene (reference sequence). The CDR3 spells CAWRSGGNRYEQYF. The CDR3 region has the DNA TGTGCCTGGAGATCAGGGGGCAATAGGTACGAGCAGTACTTC.

This chain joins TRBV7-8 and TRBJ1-2; D remains unclear. Trimming removed 2 bases at V and 6 bases at J, with 7 bases between. Germline V gives CDR1 SGHVS, CDR2 FQNEAQ. The CDR3 has 12 amino acids. CDR3 sequence (DNA): TGTGCCAGCAGCTTATTACGGGATGGCTACACCTTC. This sequence encodes CASSLLRDGYTF.

The chain joins TRBV13 to TRBJ2-1; 7 bases fit TRBD2. Looked up from germline, CDR1 is PRHDT and CDR2 is FYEKMQ (reference sequence). The trim removed 6 bases at V and 9 bases at J, leaving 14 bases unmatched. The CDR3 spans 15 residues. CDR3 DNA: TGTGCCAGCAGACAAGACCAGGTCCCGGGAGGTGAGCAGTTCTTC. Translation gives CASRQDQVPGGEQFF.

Only a few counts were recorded for this clone. V and J are TRBV7-2 and TRBJ2-5; TRBD2 agrees at 7 bases. The CDR3 has 13 amino acids. The trim removed 5 bases at V and 5 bases at J, leaving 5 bases unmatched. Germline V CDR1 and CDR2: SGHTA, FQGNSA. CDR3 in amino acids: CASSRGGSETQYF. As DNA, the CDR3 is TGTGCCAGCAGCCGCGGGGGTAGCGAGACCCAGTACTTC.

The chain carries TRBV14 and TRBJ2-1; 7 bases line up with TRBD2. V shed 4 bases and J 3 bases; nucleotides not matched to a gene: 9. The length of the CDR3 is 16 residues. Germline V gene data show CDR1 as SGHDN and CDR2 as FVKESK. The CDR3: CASSRGWLADYNEQFF. CDR3 DNA sequence: TGTGCCAGCAGCCGGGGTTGGCTAGCGGACTACAATGAGCAGTTCTTC.

The gene calls are TRBV7-9 and TRBJ1-4, with 7 positions matching TRBD1. The CDR3 is 17 amino acids. The junction had 14 bases not matched to a gene; V was cut back by 10 bases and J by 0 bases. Germline lookup yields CDR1 SEHNR and CDR2 FQNEAQ (reference sequence). The CDR3 loop is CATTGTEVVATNEKLFF. DNA of the CDR3: TGTGCCACCACCGGGACAGAAGTAGTTGCAACTAATGAAAAACTGTTTTTT.

This clone was observed once. The chain links TRBV19 to TRBJ2-7; D possibly corresponds to TRBD2 (5 bases). CDR1 and CDR2 from the germline V gene are LNHDA and SQIVND (reference sequence). V shed 9 bases and J shed 5 bases, with 11 bases lying between them. CDR3 length: 11 amino acids. CDR3 DNA: TGTGCCAGCTCAAAGGAGGACGAGCAGTACTTC. It translates to CASSKEDEQYF.

V is TRBV5-6 and J is TRBJ2-5; D gene uncertain. Trimming pared 5 bases from V and 5 bases from J, leaving 16 bases between. From germline, CDR1 is SGHDT and CDR2 YYEEEE. This CDR3 is 14 amino acids long. The CDR3 loop reads CASSLGFAPETQYF. Written as DNA, the CDR3 is TGTGCCAGCAGTTTAGGGTTCGCTCCGGAGACCCAGTACTTC.

This chain uses TRBV7-9 with TRBJ1-2; a possible D gene is TRBD1 (5 bases). V was shortened by 4 bases and J by 2 bases, with 8 bases between the two germline ends. CDR1 and CDR2 from the germline V gene are SEHNR and FQNEAQ (reference sequence). The CDR3 contains 13 residues. In nucleotides, the CDR3 is TGTGCCAGCAGCTCTTGGGACAACTATGGCTACACCTTC. The encoded protein is CASSSWDNYGYTF.

This clone came up a few times. This sequence joins TRBV4-1 and TRBJ2-1; 9 bases fit TRBD2. This CDR3 has 13 amino acids. From germline, CDR1 is MGHRA and CDR2 YSYEKL. Trimming took 8 bases from V and 3 from J; bases not matched to a gene: 2. This chain's CDR3 is CASGTSNYNEQFF. In DNA form, the CDR3 reads TGCGCCAGCGGGACTAGCAACTACAATGAGCAGTTCTTC.

The chain joins TRBV7-9 to TRBJ1-1; no definite D call. Trimming took 8 bases from V and 3 from J, leaving 13 bases between them. There are 13 residues in the CDR3. Germline CDR1 reads SEHNR; CDR2 reads FQNEAQ (reference sequence). CDR3 sequence (DNA): TGTGCCAGCCGTGTGGTGCGTGACACTGAAGCTTTCTTT. Its translation is CASRVVRDTEAFF.

This clone appeared a few times. The chain joins TRBV5-4 to TRBJ1-1; maybe TRBD1 (5 bases). In germline, CDR1 is SGHNT, CDR2 YYREEE (reference sequence). This CDR3 is 14 amino acids long. The V and J ends lost 4 bases and 0 bases respectively, with 10 bases between them. CDR3 loop: CASSEDNVNTEAFF. The CDR3 nucleotides read TGTGCCAGCAGCGAGGACAACGTGAACACTGAAGCTTTCTTT.

The chain employs TRBV5-1 and TRBJ2-1; D possibly corresponds to TRBD2 (5 bases). This CDR3 has 16 amino acids. Trimming shortened V by 4 bases and J by 6 bases, and 20 bases separated the two germline ends. Germline CDR1 is SGHRS and CDR2 is YFSETQ. CDR3 in DNA: TGCGCCAGCAGCCCTGCAAGCGGCGGCATAGGCAATGAGCAGTTCTTC. It translates to CASSPASGGIGNEQFF.

The chain uses TRBV6-1 and TRBJ1-2; D unclear. Trimming cost V 3 bases and J 5 bases, with 10 bases left between them. This CDR3 comprises 13 residues. Germline V gene lookup returns CDR1 MNHNS and CDR2 SASEGT. CDR3 bases: TGTGCCAGCAGTGAGGGCAGCAATTATGGCTACACCTTC. This encodes CASSEGSNYGYTF.